This record concerns one TCR beta chain sequence. This sample was taken from a study of blood T cell repertoires in COVID-19. At the level of the study: The origin of the acute and convalescent COVID-19 samples was the United States, Italy and Spain. T cells, B-cell-depleted T cells, or PBMCs provided the cDNA or gDNA that served as material.

The V gene's germline CDR1 is SGHTA and CDR2 FQGNSA. The V end lost 0 bases, the J end lost 3 bases, and 9 bases lay between the germline ends. CDR3 length: 14 residues. Original analysis: Amplified reference gene primers provided the basis for estimating nucleated cell counts. The protocol was immunoSEQ multiplex PCR, while the TCRdb copy is restricted to in-frame clones and leaves out a portion. From that table come the V and J calls and clone size; the DNA was used to work out D and trimming. The sample lists 200,000 to 250,000 clones, about 85% occurring once. This receptor was identified in a woman aged 80 or over with active or convalescent COVID-19. The J gene is TRBJ2-7, the V gene TRBV7-2; D not resolved. The specimen was peripheral blood. CDR3 nucleotides: TGTGCCAGCAGCTTAGCGCCGCGGAACTACGAGCAGTACTTC. Translated, it gives CASSLAPRNYEQYF.